The text below deals with one TCR beta chain. Produced via immunoSEQ multiplex PCR; TCRdb's table is partial and in-frame only. The table shows roughly 300,000 clones, with roughly nine tenths occurring only once. The data are from a study of blood T cell repertoires in COVID-19. Germline V gene data show CDR1 as MNHNY and CDR2 as SVGAGI (reference sequence). The CDR3 has 12 amino acids. V shed 7 bases and J shed 10 bases, with 14 bases lying between them. The rearrangement uses TRBV6-6 and TRBJ2-1, with D possibly matching TRBD2 (6 bases). What was sequenced was peripheral blood. This receptor was taken from a woman between 25 and 40 years old with COVID-19, enrolled during active disease. Here the CDR3 DNA reads TGTGCCAGCACCCAGGGCGGGATAGAGCAGTTCTTC. It translates to CASTQGGIEQFF.